These 23 T cell receptor beta chains share one sample of origin, sequenced in a study of cytomegalovirus exposure and HLA in healthy donors. The PCR used 60 Vbeta and 13 Jbeta primers. Libraries were prepared by immunoSEQ multiplex PCR; TCRdb keeps only in-frame clonotypes and omits some of them. The sample totals about 210,000 clones. Sequenced material: PBMCs. These receptors all stem from a woman aged 25 to 45 in good health and CMV-seropositive.

The chain employs TRBV5-1 and TRBJ1-1; 7 bases map to TRBD1. The junction had 11 bases not matched to a gene; V was cut back by 0 bases and J by 3 bases. This CDR3 is built from 17 residues. CDR1 and CDR2 from the germline V gene are SGHRS and YFSETQ. CDR3 nucleotide sequence: TGCGCCAGCAGCTTGGGGACAGGATTGAACGGGTACACTGAAGCTTTCTTT. This translates into CASSLGTGLNGYTEAFF.

V gene TRBV7-9 combines with J gene TRBJ1-2; the D is unclear. Trimming cost V 1 base and J 7 bases, with 13 bases left between them. The germline CDR1 and CDR2 sequences are SEHNR and FQNEAQ (reference sequence). CDR3 length equals 14 residues. The CDR3 nucleotides read TGTGCCAGCAGCTTAGACGGTGATCGAGGTGGCTACACCTTC. Protein: CASSLDGDRGGYTF. The full variable domain, in which reference TRBV7-9 and TRBJ1-2 provide the parts outside the CDR3, is DTGVSQNPRHKITKRGQNVTFRCDPISEHNRLYWYRQTLGQGPEFLTYFQNEAQLEKSRLLSDRFSAERPKGSFSTLEIQRTEQGDSAMYLCASSLDGDRGGYTFGSGTRLTVV.

V is TRBV6-4 and J is TRBJ1-2; 8 bases align to TRBD1. This CDR3 spans 13 amino acids. The germline V gene encodes CDR1 MRHNA and CDR2 SNTAGT. The ends lost 7 bases at V and 7 bases at J; junction bases unmatched: 8. CDR3 nucleotides: TGTGCCAGCAAGGGACAGGAACTTTCTGGCTACACCTTC. This gives the protein CASKGQELSGYTF.

The chain couples TRBV28 to TRBJ1-4, with D unresolved. CDR3 length equals 12 residues. CDR1 is MDHEN, CDR2 SYDVKM, per germline. V lost 5 bases and J lost 8, with 9 bases in between. CDR3 in amino acids: CASSHRGEKLFF. The CDR3 nucleotides are TGTGCCAGCAGTCACAGAGGGGAAAAACTGTTTTTT.

For the CDR3, the DNA is TGCGCCAGCAGCTTGGCTCTTAGCGGGCCTTCTAGCACAGATACGCAGTATTTT. Its translation is CASSLALSGPSSTDTQYF. V usage is TRBV5-1 and J usage is TRBJ2-3; 7 nucleotides align to TRBD2. J was trimmed by 0 bases and V by 0 bases; bases with no gene match: 10. This CDR3 is built from 18 residues. The germline V gene encodes CDR1 SGHRS and CDR2 YFSETQ.

V and J are TRBV5-1 and TRBJ1-1, with D unclear. Trimming shortened V by 0 bases and J by 11 bases, and 8 bases separated the two germline ends. The CDR3 length is 11 residues. Germline assignment: CDR1 SGHRS and CDR2 YFSETQ. The CDR3 sequence: CASSLVEMAFF. CDR3 bases: TGCGCCAGCAGCTTGGTCGAGATGGCTTTCTTT.

The chain uses TRBV28 and TRBJ2-7; 8 positions agree with TRBD1. Germline CDR1 and CDR2: MDHEN and SYDVKM. J gave up 2 bases and V 3 bases, and 9 bases lay outside the gene matches. The CDR3 covers 16 residues. The CDR3: CASSFQRTGIAYEQYF. CDR3 nucleotides: TGTGCCAGCAGTTTTCAAAGGACAGGGATCGCCTACGAGCAGTACTTC. The whole variable domain, remainder taken from reference TRBV28 and TRBJ2-7, is DVKVTQSSRYLVKRTGEKVFLECVQDMDHENMFWYRQDPGLGLRLIYFSYDVKMKEKGDIPEGYSVSREKKERFSLILESASTNQTSMYLCASSFQRTGIAYEQYFGPGTRLTVT.

The rearrangement links TRBV7-2 to TRBJ2-7, with 8 bases lining up with TRBD1. J lost 3 bases, V lost 1 base, and 5 bases had no gene match. This CDR3 region has 15 residues. Germline CDR1 and CDR2: SGHTA and FQGNSA. This CDR3 reads CASSLGGTGFYEQYF. The DNA of the CDR3 is TGTGCCAGCAGCTTAGGAGGGACAGGATTCTACGAGCAGTACTTC.

The chain is built from TRBV6-5 and TRBJ2-7; D may be TRBD2 (5 bases). CDR1 is MNHEY and CDR2 is SVGAGI in the germline V gene. The germline V and J ends were trimmed by 6 bases and 6 bases, with 12 bases remaining between them. The CDR3 extends over 12 amino acids. Written as DNA, the CDR3 is TGTGCCAGCAGCCAAATGGGGAGCGAGCAGTACTTC. It encodes CASSQMGSEQYF.

The gene calls are TRBV5-1 and TRBJ2-4, with a weak D call TRBD2 (7 bases). Per germline, CDR1 SGHRS and CDR2 YFSETQ. V lost 4 bases to trimming and J lost 5 bases, with 13 bases between them. There are 14 residues in the CDR3. CDR3 nucleotide sequence: TGCGCCAGCAGCGCGGGGGCAGGCGAAAACATTCAGTACTTC. Translation: CASSAGAGENIQYF.

This chain joins TRBV5-4 and TRBJ2-2, with TRBD1 matching over 8 bases. The CDR3 has 15 residues. Trimming removed 4 bases from V and 3 bases from J; junction bases left unmatched: 5. In germline, CDR1 is SGHNT, CDR2 YYREEE (reference sequence). This CDR3 reads CASSTQGADTGELFF. CDR3 sequence (DNA): TGTGCCAGCAGCACTCAGGGGGCTGACACCGGGGAGCTGTTTTTT. Full variable domain (missing parts from reference TRBV5-4 and TRBJ2-2): ETGVTQSPTHLIKTRGQQVTLRCSSQSGHNTVSWYQQALGQGPQFIFQYYREEENGRGNFPPRFSGLQFPNYSSELNVNALELDDSALYLCASSTQGADTGELFFGEGSRLTVL.

The gene calls are TRBV5-8 and TRBJ1-1, with a weak D call TRBD1 (6 bases). V was clipped by 2 bases and J by 4 bases, with 12 bases between them. The germline V gene has CDR1 SGHTS and CDR2 YDEGEE. This CDR3 is built from 14 residues. The CDR3 region is CASSFRGFRTEAFF. CDR3 DNA sequence: TGTGCCAGCAGCTTCAGGGGCTTTCGCACTGAAGCTTTCTTT.

The V and J genes are TRBV10-2 and TRBJ1-2; 8 bases are a match to TRBD1. This CDR3 has 14 residues. The germline V gene has CDR1 WSHSY and CDR2 SAAADI. V lost 8 bases and J lost 1; bases outside the gene matches: 6. Here the CDR3 DNA reads TGCGCCAGCGGAAACAGGGGGGTTAACTATGGCTACACCTTC. It specifies CASGNRGVNYGYTF.

The DNA for the CDR3 is TGTGCCAGCTCACCACCCCTAGCGGGAGTAGTGAAGACCCAGTACTTC. Translation: CASSPPLAGVVKTQYF. This chain connects TRBV18 to TRBJ2-5, with TRBD2 matching over 10 bases. The CDR3 contains 16 residues. CDR1 is KGHSH and CDR2 is LQKENI in the germline V gene. V gave up 0 bases and J gave up 6 bases; unmatched junction bases: 7.

This chain uses TRBV7-9 with TRBJ1-5; maybe TRBD1 (5 bases). This CDR3 is 11 amino acids long. Per the germline V gene, CDR1 is SEHNR and CDR2 is FQNEAQ (reference sequence). Here the CDR3 reads CAGGSNQPQHF. In DNA, the CDR3 is TGTGCGGGGGGAAGCAATCAGCCCCAGCATTTT.

The gene calls are TRBV9 and TRBJ2-5; 7 nucleotides align to TRBD1. The length of the CDR3 is 14 residues. The V and J ends lost 4 bases and 5 bases, in that order; junction bases with no gene match: 8. The germline V gene has CDR1 SGDLS and CDR2 YYNGEE. CDR3 loop: CASSKNRGRETQYF. The CDR3 bases are TGTGCCAGCAGCAAAAACAGGGGACGGGAGACCCAGTACTTC.

The chain is built from TRBV5-1 and TRBJ2-7; 7 positions match TRBD1. The CDR3 is 12 amino acids. CDR1 and CDR2 (germline): SGHRS, YFSETQ. J lost 3 bases, V lost 7 bases, and 4 bases had no gene match. Here the CDR3 DNA reads TGCGCCAGCGGAGACAGGGTCTACGAGCAGTACTTC. It is translated as CASGDRVYEQYF.

The chain is built from TRBV9 and TRBJ2-1, with D hard to call. V dropped 4 bases and J dropped 2 bases, with 10 bases sitting between them. From germline, CDR1 is SGDLS and CDR2 YYNGEE. CDR3 length equals 14 residues. The CDR3 protein is CASSPGDAYNEQFF. The DNA for the CDR3 is TGTGCCAGCAGCCCCGGAGATGCCTACAATGAGCAGTTCTTC. The whole variable domain, remainder taken from reference TRBV9 and TRBJ2-1, is DSGVTQTPKHLITATGQRVTLRCSPRSGDLSVYWYQQSLDQGLQFLIQYYNGEERAKGNILERFSAQQFPDLHSELNLSSLELGDSALYFCASSPGDAYNEQFFGPGTRLTVL.

This chain joins TRBV7-2 and TRBJ2-4, with D hard to call. Trimming stripped 8 bases from V and 4 bases from J, with 9 bases between. In germline, CDR1 is SGHTA, CDR2 FQGNSA. The CDR3 covers 12 residues. In DNA, the CDR3 is TGTGCCAGCGGAGTGCAGAAAAACATTCAGTACTTC. It codes for CASGVQKNIQYF. The complete variable domain, with remaining parts taken from reference TRBV7-2 and TRBJ2-4, reads GAGVSQSPSNKVTEKGKDVELRCDPISGHTALYWYRQSLGQGLEFLIYFQGNSAPDKSGLPSDRFSAERTGGSVSTLTIQRTQQEDSAVYLCASGVQKNIQYFGAGTRLSVL.

The chain employs TRBV19 and TRBJ1-1; D is perhaps TRBD1 (6 bases). CDR3 length: 13 residues. The V end was cut by 3 bases, the J end by 4 bases, with 9 bases between. The germline gives CDR1 LNHDA, CDR2 SQIVND (reference sequence). The CDR3 here is CASSITGSTEAFF. The CDR3 nucleotides are TGTGCCAGTAGTATTACAGGGAGCACTGAAGCTTTCTTT.

This sequence joins TRBV7-9 and TRBJ2-3; 8 bases are a match to TRBD2. Germline CDR1 SEHNR, CDR2 FQNEAQ (reference sequence). V gave up 1 base and J gave up 4 bases; unmatched junction bases: 7. This CDR3 has 16 residues. CDR3 region: CASSLGVRGGPDTQYF. CDR3 nucleotides: TGTGCCAGCAGCTTAGGAGTACGGGGGGGCCCAGATACGCAGTATTTT.

The chain uses TRBV10-3 and TRBJ2-3, with 8 bases that match TRBD2. This CDR3 has 15 amino acids. Germline V CDR1 and CDR2: ENHRY, SYGVKD. Trimming at V came to 8 bases and at J to 7 bases, leaving 14 bases not matched to a gene. The CDR3: CAISYPAGALNTQYF. The CDR3 DNA follows: TGTGCCATCTCATACCCAGCGGGAGCACTTAATACGCAGTATTTT.

The chain is built from TRBV4-1 and TRBJ1-3, with 9 bases lining up with TRBD1. The CDR3 extends over 16 amino acids. Germline V lookup: CDR1 MGHRA, CDR2 YSYEKL. V shed 5 bases, J shed 2 bases, and the junction held 7 bases outside the gene matches. CDR3 sequence: CASSASGTGPGNTIYF. The CDR3 bases are TGCGCCAGCAGCGCATCCGGGACAGGGCCTGGAAACACCATATATTTT.